The rows below give T cell receptor beta chains drawn from one sample of a study of blood T cell repertoires in COVID-19. Here immunoSEQ multiplex PCR was the method, and the copy in TCRdb shows in-frame clones only, minus some. The table records 53,000 or so clones, roughly three quarters of them present only once. The specimen sequenced was peripheral blood. Every receptor here comes from a human donor with active or convalescent COVID-19. The donor label of this sample is uncertain. Both conserved end residues are trimmed from each CDR3. The D gene is left open where the match is weak.

J gene: TRBJ2-1
V gene: TRBV19
D gene: TRBD2
CDR3 protein: ASSFRTSGRASYNEQF

J gene: TRBJ2-4
V gene: TRBV20-1
D gene: NA
CDR3 protein: SANRESIQY

J gene: TRBJ2-1
V gene: TRBV5-5
D gene: NA
CDR3 protein: ASSPGRGAYNEQF

J gene: TRBJ2-7
V gene: TRBV19
D gene: TRBD1
CDR3 protein: ASSMGDRDPYEQY

J gene: TRBJ1-4
V gene: TRBV9
D gene: TRBD1
CDR3 protein: ASSPDRANEKLF

J gene: TRBJ1-1
V gene: TRBV2
D gene: NA
CDR3 protein: ASSLGKTEAF

J gene: TRBJ1-6
V gene: TRBV9
D gene: TRBD1
CDR3 protein: ASSPGQGGRNSPLH

J gene: TRBJ2-7
V gene: TRBV10-3
D gene: NA
CDR3 protein: AISGQGGDEQY

J gene: TRBJ1-1
V gene: TRBV30
D gene: NA
CDR3 protein: AWSVQLGGAF

J gene: TRBJ1-5
V gene: TRBV5-1
D gene: TRBD1
CDR3 protein: ASSLDGTENQPQH

J gene: TRBJ2-4
V gene: TRBV3-1/TRBV3-2
D gene: TRBD2
CDR3 protein: ASSLKGGTSGPKY

J gene: TRBJ2-1
V gene: TRBV12-5
D gene: TRBD2
CDR3 protein: ASGLVLSGRNNEQF

J gene: TRBJ2-7
V gene: TRBV7-6
D gene: TRBD1
CDR3 protein: ASSLEGRGGLYEQY

J gene: TRBJ2-1
V gene: TRBV10-3
D gene: TRBD2
CDR3 protein: AIGLAGGSYNEQF

J gene: TRBJ2-2
V gene: TRBV5-1
D gene: TRBD1
CDR3 protein: ASSIGYTGGVTGELF

J gene: TRBJ2-4
V gene: TRBV9
D gene: TRBD1
CDR3 protein: ASSGGQGKNIQY

J gene: TRBJ2-1
V gene: TRBV12-5
D gene: TRBD2
CDR3 protein: ASDQGPSTSGSWGNEQF

J gene: TRBJ2-3
V gene: TRBV7-3
D gene: TRBD2
CDR3 protein: ASSPGLAGYTQY

J gene: TRBJ2-1
V gene: TRBV4-3
D gene: NA
CDR3 protein: ASSQQGVSYNEQF

J gene: TRBJ2-1
V gene: TRBV18
D gene: NA
CDR3 protein: ASSPGTGTEQF

J gene: TRBJ1-6
V gene: TRBV4-3
D gene: NA
CDR3 protein: ASSQVRTGSRGNSPLH

J gene: TRBJ2-5
V gene: TRBV5-1
D gene: TRBD2
CDR3 protein: ASSWGAGGRSQETQY

J gene: TRBJ2-1
V gene: TRBV5-1
D gene: NA
CDR3 protein: ASSFQTRSSNEQF

J gene: TRBJ2-7
V gene: TRBV6-6
D gene: TRBD1
CDR3 protein: ASKEQGRYEQY

J gene: TRBJ2-7
V gene: TRBV5-1
D gene: TRBD1
CDR3 protein: ASSWGDRSSYEQY

J gene: TRBJ2-7
V gene: TRBV3-1/TRBV3-2
D gene: NA
CDR3 protein: ASSHSVQQLEQY

J gene: TRBJ2-7
V gene: TRBV3-1/TRBV3-2
D gene: NA
CDR3 protein: ASSQAGREQY

J gene: TRBJ1-3
V gene: TRBV2
D gene: NA
CDR3 protein: ASSEGLGRSGNTIY

J gene: TRBJ2-3
V gene: TRBV5-1
D gene: NA
CDR3 protein: ASSPQGVDTQY

J gene: TRBJ1-1
V gene: TRBV24-1
D gene: NA
CDR3 protein: ATSDRNTEAF

J gene: TRBJ2-1
V gene: TRBV5-1
D gene: TRBD1
CDR3 protein: ASGTGAQSYNEQF

J gene: TRBJ2-1
V gene: TRBV18
D gene: NA
CDR3 protein: ASSPTGATVGNNEQF

J gene: TRBJ1-2
V gene: TRBV28
D gene: NA
CDR3 protein: ATLPDFIQGYT

J gene: TRBJ1-2
V gene: TRBV7-8
D gene: TRBD1
CDR3 protein: ASSLARDRDAYYGYT

J gene: TRBJ2-7
V gene: TRBV7-9
D gene: NA
CDR3 protein: ASSETDSSYEQY

J gene: TRBJ1-3
V gene: TRBV5-1
D gene: TRBD1
CDR3 protein: ASGEGQALSSGNTIY

J gene: TRBJ2-3
V gene: TRBV4-2
D gene: NA
CDR3 protein: ASSQGQTDTQY

J gene: TRBJ2-1
V gene: TRBV14
D gene: TRBD2
CDR3 protein: ASSLRTSGRAPYNEQF

J gene: TRBJ1-5
V gene: TRBV3-1/TRBV3-2
D gene: NA
CDR3 protein: ASSPSVPRDLCEEGQPQH